This TCR beta chain was identified in a study of T cell repertoires in cytomegalovirus infection. Study overall: Through public TCR beta signatures, both CMV infection and matching HLA type were indicated.

Trimming stripped 5 bases from V and 3 bases from J, with 8 bases between. Germline CDR1 reads DFQATT; CDR2 reads SNEGSKA (reference sequence). This CDR3 is built from 11 residues. A few counts support this clonotype. The antigen is undetermined. TCRdb redid the calling of the reads with MiXCR, one entry per CDR3 protein. The sample lists 300,000 or so distinct CDR3 sequences, roughly 25% seen once, with about 14% in the top ten. The sequence came from a human donor in good health (CMV status not recorded). Some clones in this sample may be carry-over from other donors' samples. V usage is TRBV20-1 and J usage is TRBJ2-7; D is uncertain. This sample comprised cultured PBMCs, obtained from culture after CMV antigen stimulation. The CDR3 bases are TGCAGTGCTGAGGACGGCTACGAGCAGTACTTC. This encodes CSAEDGYEQYF.